This T cell receptor (beta chain) was documented in a study of T cell responses to AZD1222 COVID-19 vaccine. Study observations and caveats: White British people made up most donors, females outnumbered males, and clonal diversity was possibly underestimated. Just a handful of AZD1222 recipients tested seropositive at baseline.

Note on this clone: What it recognizes is unknown.

V lost 6 bases and J lost 2, with 19 bases in between. Germline CDR1 SNHLY, CDR2 FYNNEI. This CDR3 spans 16 amino acids. This table comes from immunoSEQ multiplex PCR, and its TCRdb copy is limited to in-frame clones, with some not included. The sample includes about 140,000 clones, 85% to 90% of them seen just once. The chain recombines TRBV2 with TRBJ1-2, with a tentative D call TRBD1 (5 bases). The specimen comprised peripheral blood, sampled on day 0 of AZD1222 vaccination. The sequence derives from an adult in good health. This CDR3 reads CASRSTTASRNYGYTF. The CDR3 coding sequence is TGTGCCAGCAGGTCCACGACAGCTAGCCGAAACTATGGCTACACCTTC.